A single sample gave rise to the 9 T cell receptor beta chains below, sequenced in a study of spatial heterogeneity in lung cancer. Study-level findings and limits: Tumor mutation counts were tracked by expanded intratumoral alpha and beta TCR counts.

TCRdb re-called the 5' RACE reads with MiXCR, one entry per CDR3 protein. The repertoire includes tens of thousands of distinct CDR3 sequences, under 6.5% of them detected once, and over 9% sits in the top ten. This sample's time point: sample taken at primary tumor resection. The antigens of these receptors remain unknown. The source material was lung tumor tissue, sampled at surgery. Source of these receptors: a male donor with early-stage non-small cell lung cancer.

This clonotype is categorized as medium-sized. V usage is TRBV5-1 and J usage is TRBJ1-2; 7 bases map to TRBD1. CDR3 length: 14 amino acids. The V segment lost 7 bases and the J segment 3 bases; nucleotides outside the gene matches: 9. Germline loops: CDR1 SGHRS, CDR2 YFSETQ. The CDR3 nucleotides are TGCGCCAGCGCAAAGACAGGGTACGACTATGGCTACACCTTC. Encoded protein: CASAKTGYDYGYTF.

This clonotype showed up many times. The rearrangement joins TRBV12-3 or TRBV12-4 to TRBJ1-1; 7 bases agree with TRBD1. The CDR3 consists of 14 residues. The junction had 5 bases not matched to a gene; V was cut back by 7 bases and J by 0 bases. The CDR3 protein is CASTRTGVNTEAFF. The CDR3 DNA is TGTGCCAGCACCCGGACAGGAGTGAACACTGAAGCTTTCTTT.

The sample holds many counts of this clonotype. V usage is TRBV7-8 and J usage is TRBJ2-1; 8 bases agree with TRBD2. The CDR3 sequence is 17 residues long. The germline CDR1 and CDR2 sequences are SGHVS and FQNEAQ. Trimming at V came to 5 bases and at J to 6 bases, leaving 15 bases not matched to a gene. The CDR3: CASSIVRAGGIGNEQFF. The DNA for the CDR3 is TGTGCCAGCAGCATAGTGAGGGCGGGAGGAATTGGCAATGAGCAGTTCTTC.

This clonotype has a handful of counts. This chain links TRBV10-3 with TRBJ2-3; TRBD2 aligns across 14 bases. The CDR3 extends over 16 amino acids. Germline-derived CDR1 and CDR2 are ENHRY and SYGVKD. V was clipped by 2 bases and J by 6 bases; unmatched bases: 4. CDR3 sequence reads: CAISEETSGGADTQYF. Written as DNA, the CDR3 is TGTGCCATCAGTGAGGAGACTAGCGGGGGGGCGGATACGCAGTATTTT.

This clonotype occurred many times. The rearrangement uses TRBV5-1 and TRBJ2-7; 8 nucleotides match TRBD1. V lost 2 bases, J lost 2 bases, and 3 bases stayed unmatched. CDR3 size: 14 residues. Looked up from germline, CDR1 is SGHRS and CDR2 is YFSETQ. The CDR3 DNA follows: TGCGCCAGCAGCTTAGGGGGACAGGCCTACGAGCAGTACTTC. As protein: CASSLGGQAYEQYF.

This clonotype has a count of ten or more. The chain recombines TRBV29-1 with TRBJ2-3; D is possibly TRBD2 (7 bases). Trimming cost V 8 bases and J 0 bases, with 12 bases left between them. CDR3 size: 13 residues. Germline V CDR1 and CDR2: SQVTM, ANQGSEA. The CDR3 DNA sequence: TGCAGCCGGAGGGGGGGTAGCACAGATACGCAGTATTTT. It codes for CSRRGGSTDTQYF.

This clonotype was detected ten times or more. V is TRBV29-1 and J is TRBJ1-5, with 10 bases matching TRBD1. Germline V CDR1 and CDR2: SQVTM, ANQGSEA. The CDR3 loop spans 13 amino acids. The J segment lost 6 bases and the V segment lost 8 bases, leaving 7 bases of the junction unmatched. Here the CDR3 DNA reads TGCAGCATTCGACAGGGGGCCGGTCAGCCCCAGCATTTT. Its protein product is CSIRQGAGQPQHF.

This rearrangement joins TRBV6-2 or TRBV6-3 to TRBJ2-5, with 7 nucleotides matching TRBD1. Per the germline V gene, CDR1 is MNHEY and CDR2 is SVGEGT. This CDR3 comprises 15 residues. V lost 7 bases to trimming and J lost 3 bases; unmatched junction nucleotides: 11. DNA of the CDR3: TGTGCCAGCACCAGACACGGACAGGAAAAAGAGACCCAGTACTTC. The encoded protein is CASTRHGQEKETQYF.

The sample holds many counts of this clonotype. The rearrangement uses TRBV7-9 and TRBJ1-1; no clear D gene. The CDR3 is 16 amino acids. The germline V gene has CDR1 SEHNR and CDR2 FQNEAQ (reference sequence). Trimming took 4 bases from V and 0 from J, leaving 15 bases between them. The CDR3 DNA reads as TGTGCCAGCAGCTCCACCCGGGCACCTATGAACACTGAAGCTTTCTTT. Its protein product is CASSSTRAPMNTEAFF.